Below, 17 T cell receptor beta chains from the same sample are listed, as sequenced in a study of blood T cells in healthy people across ages. A second PCR, run for about 6 to 12 cycles, used a sample-barcoded 5' primer plus a J-beta primer mix. A single record per CDR3 protein comes from TCRdb applying MiXCR to the 5' RACE reads. The profile shows around 1,000,000 distinct CDR3 sequences, roughly 24% of them singletons. The same specimen was also included in a second study, on T cells of mothers and their children.

Sequencing was performed on blood. The receptors derive from a girl aged 2-15 years in good health.

This clonotype is a singleton in its sample. The chain joins TRBV4-1 to TRBJ2-7; D possibly uses TRBD1 or TRBD2 (5 bases each). Looked up from germline, CDR1 is MGHRA and CDR2 is YSYEKL. This CDR3 is 15 amino acids long. Trimming shortened V by 1 base and J by 1 base, and 11 bases separated the two germline ends. The DNA of the CDR3 is TGCGCCAGCAGCCAAGGCGAGGGGTTATCCTACGAGCAGTACTTC. This encodes CASSQGEGLSYEQYF.

In its sample, this clonotype was seen a few times. V gene TRBV4-1 combines with J gene TRBJ2-5; D is undetermined. The germline V gene has CDR1 MGHRA and CDR2 YSYEKL. The CDR3 length is 14 residues. The V gene lost 7 bases and the J gene lost 0 bases, with 12 bases spanning the gap. The CDR3 DNA follows: TGCGCCAGCACCTCCCAAGCTAACCAAGAGACCCAGTACTTC. It is translated as CASTSQANQETQYF.

In this sample, this clonotype turned up a few times. This chain connects TRBV5-1 to TRBJ2-4, with 7 bases fitting TRBD1. The CDR3 has 16 residues. Trimming cost V 4 bases and J 0 bases; bases outside gene matches: 7. Looked up from germline, CDR1 is SGHRS and CDR2 is YFSETQ. CDR3 residues: CASSPVRGLAKNIQYF. As DNA, the CDR3 is TGCGCCAGCAGCCCGGTGAGGGGGCTAGCCAAAAACATTCAGTACTTC.

V usage is TRBV28 and J usage is TRBJ2-7, with 7 bases aligning to TRBD2. The CDR3 totals 15 residues. The ends lost 6 bases at V and 3 bases at J; junction bases unmatched: 11. CDR1 and CDR2 from the germline V gene are MDHEN and SYDVKM. Here the CDR3 reads CASSQPGLGNYEQYF. CDR3 bases: TGTGCCAGCAGCCAGCCCGGACTAGGTAACTACGAGCAGTACTTC.

The chain has TRBV5-1 and TRBJ2-2; D is uncertain. The CDR3 has 16 residues. With 0 bases removed from V and 1 base from J, the gap between germline ends came to 10 bases. Germline V gene lookup returns CDR1 SGHRS and CDR2 YFSETQ. The CDR3: CASSLGDWRNTGELFF. In nucleotides, the CDR3 is TGCGCCAGCAGCTTGGGTGACTGGAGGAACACCGGGGAGCTGTTTTTT.

This chain links TRBV6-6 with TRBJ1-1; D not certain. The V end lost 4 bases, the J end lost 6 bases, and 12 bases lay between the germline ends. The CDR3 contains 13 residues. Germline assignment: CDR1 MNHNY and CDR2 SVGAGI (reference sequence). CDR3 DNA: TGTGCCAGCAGTTTCCCCGTTTTGCCTGAAGCTTTCTTT. It is translated as CASSFPVLPEAFF.

The chain combines TRBV10-3 with TRBJ2-7; TRBD1 might be the D (5 bases). CDR1 is ENHRY and CDR2 is SYGVKD in the germline V gene. The CDR3 extends over 12 amino acids. V was cut by 1 base and J by 5 bases, with 6 bases left in between. The CDR3 DNA is TGTGCCATCAGTGAGTTAGGGGACGAGCAGTACTTC. Translated, it gives CAISELGDEQYF.

The chain uses TRBV20-1 and TRBJ2-3, with D unresolved. Trimming pared 0 bases from V and 6 bases from J, leaving 13 bases between. The CDR3 is 14 residues long. Germline V gene sequence: CDR1 DFQATT, CDR2 SNEGSKA (reference sequence). CDR3 region: CSARDRLTVDTQYF. In DNA, the CDR3 is TGCAGTGCTAGAGATAGGCTAACGGTTGATACGCAGTATTTT.

V gene TRBV14 combines with J gene TRBJ1-4; D is possibly TRBD1 (5 bases). Trimming removed 1 base at V and 8 bases at J, with 14 bases between. This CDR3 has 15 amino acids. From germline, CDR1 is SGHDN and CDR2 FVKESK. CDR3 in amino acids: CASSQGFRDGEKLFF. CDR3 bases: TGTGCCAGCAGCCAAGGCTTCCGGGACGGGGAAAAACTGTTTTTT.

The rearrangement links TRBV11-2 to TRBJ2-5; D not resolved. V dropped 4 bases and J dropped 4 bases, with 10 bases sitting between them. The CDR3 is 13 amino acids. Germline lookup yields CDR1 SGHAT and CDR2 FQNNGV. In DNA form, the CDR3 reads TGTGCCAGCAGCTCCGTTAAGGGAGAGACCCAGTACTTC. Translating gives CASSSVKGETQYF.

This chain joins TRBV5-1 and TRBJ2-7; D is tentatively TRBD1 or TRBD2 (6 bases each). Trimming cost V 4 bases and J 7 bases, with 21 bases left between them. The CDR3 length is 15 residues. Germline assignment: CDR1 SGHRS and CDR2 YFSETQ. CDR3 amino acids: CASSPEGGPQGEQYF. CDR3 DNA sequence: TGCGCCAGCAGCCCAGAAGGGGGGCCGCAGGGAGAGCAGTACTTC.

This clonotype has a handful of counts. DNA of the CDR3: TGTGCCAGCAGCCGACTAGCGGGTGGAGACGATGAGCAGTTCTTC. It is translated as CASSRLAGGDDEQFF. This chain links TRBV5-6 with TRBJ2-1; TRBD2 agrees at 10 bases. J was trimmed by 8 bases and V by 4 bases; bases with no gene match: 9. CDR1 and CDR2 (germline): SGHDT, YYEEEE. CDR3 size: 15 residues.

This clonotype appeared many times. The chain employs TRBV27 and TRBJ1-1; the match to TRBD1 covers 8 bases. Germline assignment: CDR1 MNHEY and CDR2 SMNVEV (reference sequence). J lost 3 bases, V lost 3 bases, and 3 bases had no gene match. This CDR3 has 14 amino acids. In DNA form, the CDR3 reads TGTGCCAGCAGTTTTGCAGGGGGCCACACTGAAGCTTTCTTT. It yields the protein CASSFAGGHTEAFF.

This clonotype was seen a handful of times. V gene TRBV29-1 combines with J gene TRBJ1-2, with D possibly TRBD1 on 6 matching bases. Germline CDR1 and CDR2: SQVTM and ANQGSEA. V was clipped by 3 bases and J by 4 bases, with 18 bases between them. This CDR3 spans 15 amino acids. The CDR3 coding sequence is TGCAGCGTTGAGGCAGGGGAACTATTAGGCTATGGCTACACCTTC. It specifies CSVEAGELLGYGYTF. The complete variable domain, with remaining parts taken from reference TRBV29-1 and TRBJ1-2, reads SAVISQKPSRDICQRGTSLTIQCQVDSQVTMMFWYRQQPGQSLTLIATANQGSEATYESGFVIDKFPISRPNLTFSTLTVSNMSPEDSSIYLCSVEAGELLGYGYTFGSGTRLTVV.

The V call is TRBV29-1, the J call TRBJ2-5; 7 positions agree with TRBD1. Judging by the DNA end, TRBJ2-1 fits better; the J call may be wrong. Germline values: CDR1 SQVTM, CDR2 ANQGSEA. The CDR3 covers 13 residues. CDR3 bases: TGCAGCGTATTCCGACAGGGTGTTCCTGAGCAGTTCTTC. It encodes CSVFRQGVPEQFF.

The rearrangement uses TRBV28 and TRBJ2-7; tentatively, D is TRBD1 (5 bases). Trimming cost V 3 bases and J 7 bases, with 13 bases left between them. Germline V lookup: CDR1 MDHEN, CDR2 SYDVKM. The CDR3 contains 13 residues. CDR3: CASSFRFSGEQYF. CDR3 in DNA: TGTGCCAGCAGTTTTAGGTTTTCAGGGGAGCAGTACTTC.

The V gene is TRBV12-3 or TRBV12-4, the J gene TRBJ2-3; 8 bases align to TRBD2. This CDR3 spans 14 amino acids. V shed 6 bases, J shed 2 bases, and the junction held 4 bases outside the gene matches. CDR3 in DNA: TGTGCCAGCAGAAGGACTAGCATCACAGATACGCAGTATTTT. Translating gives CASRRTSITDTQYF.